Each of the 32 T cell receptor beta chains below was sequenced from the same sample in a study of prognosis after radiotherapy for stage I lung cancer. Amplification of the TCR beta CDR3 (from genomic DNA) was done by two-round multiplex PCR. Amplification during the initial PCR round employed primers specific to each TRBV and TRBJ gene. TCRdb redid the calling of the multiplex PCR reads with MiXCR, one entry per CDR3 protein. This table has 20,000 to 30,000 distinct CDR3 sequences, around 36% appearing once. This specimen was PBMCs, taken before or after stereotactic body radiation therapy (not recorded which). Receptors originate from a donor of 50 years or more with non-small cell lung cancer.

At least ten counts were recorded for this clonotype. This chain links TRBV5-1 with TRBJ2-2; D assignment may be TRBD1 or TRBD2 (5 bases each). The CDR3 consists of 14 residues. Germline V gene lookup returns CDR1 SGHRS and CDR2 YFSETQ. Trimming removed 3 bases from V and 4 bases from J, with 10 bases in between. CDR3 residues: CASSSGTATGELFF. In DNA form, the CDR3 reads TGCGCCAGCAGCTCCGGGACGGCCACCGGGGAGCTGTTTTTT.

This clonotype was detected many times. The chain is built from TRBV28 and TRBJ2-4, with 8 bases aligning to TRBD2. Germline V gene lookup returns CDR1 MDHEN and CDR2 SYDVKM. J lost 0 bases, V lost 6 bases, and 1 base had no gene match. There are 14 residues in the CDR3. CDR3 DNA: TGTGCCAGCAGCCGGGGGGGAGCCAAAAACATTCAGTACTTC. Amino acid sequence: CASSRGGAKNIQYF.

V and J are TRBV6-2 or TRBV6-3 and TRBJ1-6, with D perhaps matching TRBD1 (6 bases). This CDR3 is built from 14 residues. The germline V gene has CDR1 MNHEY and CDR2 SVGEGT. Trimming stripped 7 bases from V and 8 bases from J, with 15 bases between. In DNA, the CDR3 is TGTGCCAGCACCCGACGGGCAGGGGATTCACCCCTCCACTTT. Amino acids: CASTRRAGDSPLHF.

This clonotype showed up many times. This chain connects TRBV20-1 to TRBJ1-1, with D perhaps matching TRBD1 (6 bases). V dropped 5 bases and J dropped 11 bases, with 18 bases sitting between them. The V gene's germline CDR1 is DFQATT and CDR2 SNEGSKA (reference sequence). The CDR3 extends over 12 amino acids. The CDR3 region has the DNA TGCAGTGCTTCCACCAGGGACACAGGGGCTTTCTTT. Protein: CSASTRDTGAFF.

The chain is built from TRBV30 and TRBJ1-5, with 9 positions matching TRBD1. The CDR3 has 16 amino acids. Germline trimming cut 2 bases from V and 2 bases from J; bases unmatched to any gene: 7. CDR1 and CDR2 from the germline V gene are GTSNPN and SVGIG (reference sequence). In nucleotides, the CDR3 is TGTGCCTGGAGTCAGGCCAGGACAGGGGGCAATCAGCCCCAGCATTTT. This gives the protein CAWSQARTGGNQPQHF. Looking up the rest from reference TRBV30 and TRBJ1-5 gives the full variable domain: SQTIHQWPATLVQPVGSPLSLECTVEGTSNPNLYWYRQAAGRGLQLLFYSVGIGQISSEVPQNLSASRPQDRQFILSSKKLLLSDSGFYLCAWSQARTGGNQPQHFGDGTRLSIL.

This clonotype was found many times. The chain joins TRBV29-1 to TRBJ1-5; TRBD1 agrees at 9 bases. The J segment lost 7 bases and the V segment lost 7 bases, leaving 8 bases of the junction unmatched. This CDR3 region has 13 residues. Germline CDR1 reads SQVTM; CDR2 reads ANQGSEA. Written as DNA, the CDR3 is TGCAGCGCCGGACAGGGGAAGGGCCAGCCCCAGCATTTT. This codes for CSAGQGKGQPQHF.

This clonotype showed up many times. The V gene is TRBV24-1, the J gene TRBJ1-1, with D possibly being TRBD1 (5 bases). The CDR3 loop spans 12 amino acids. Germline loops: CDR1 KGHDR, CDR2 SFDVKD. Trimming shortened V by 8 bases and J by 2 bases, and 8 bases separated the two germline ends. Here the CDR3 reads CATTTVNTEAFF. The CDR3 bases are TGTGCCACCACGACAGTAAACACTGAAGCTTTCTTT.

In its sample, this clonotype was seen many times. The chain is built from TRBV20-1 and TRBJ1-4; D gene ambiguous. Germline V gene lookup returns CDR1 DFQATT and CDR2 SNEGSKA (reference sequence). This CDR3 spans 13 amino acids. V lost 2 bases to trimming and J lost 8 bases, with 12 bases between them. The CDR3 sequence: CSARQDQGEKLFF. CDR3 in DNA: TGCAGTGCTAGACAGGACCAAGGGGAAAAACTGTTTTTT.

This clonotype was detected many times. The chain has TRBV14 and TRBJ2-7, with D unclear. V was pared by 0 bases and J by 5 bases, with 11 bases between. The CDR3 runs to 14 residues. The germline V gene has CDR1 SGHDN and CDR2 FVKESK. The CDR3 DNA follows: TGTGCCAGCAGCCAAGATCTGGGGTATAACGAGCAGTACTTC. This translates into CASSQDLGYNEQYF.

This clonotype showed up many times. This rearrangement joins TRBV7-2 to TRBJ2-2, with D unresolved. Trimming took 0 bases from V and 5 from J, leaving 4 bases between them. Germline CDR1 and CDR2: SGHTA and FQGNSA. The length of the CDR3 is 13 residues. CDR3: CASSLAWTGELFF. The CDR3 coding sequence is TGTGCCAGCAGCTTAGCGTGGACCGGGGAGCTGTTTTTT.

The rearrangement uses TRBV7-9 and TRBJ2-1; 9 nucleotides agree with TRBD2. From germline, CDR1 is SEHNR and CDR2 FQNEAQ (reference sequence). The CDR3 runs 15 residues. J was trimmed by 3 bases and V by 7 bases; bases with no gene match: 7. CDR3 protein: CASIPSGIRYNEQFF. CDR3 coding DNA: TGTGCCAGCATCCCTAGCGGGATCCGCTACAATGAGCAGTTCTTC.

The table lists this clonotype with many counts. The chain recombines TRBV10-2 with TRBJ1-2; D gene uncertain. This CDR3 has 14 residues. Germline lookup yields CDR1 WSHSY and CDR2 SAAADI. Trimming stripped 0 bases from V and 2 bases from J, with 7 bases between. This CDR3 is CASSESRGNYGYTF. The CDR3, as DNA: TGCGCCAGCAGTGAGTCAAGAGGGAACTATGGCTACACCTTC.

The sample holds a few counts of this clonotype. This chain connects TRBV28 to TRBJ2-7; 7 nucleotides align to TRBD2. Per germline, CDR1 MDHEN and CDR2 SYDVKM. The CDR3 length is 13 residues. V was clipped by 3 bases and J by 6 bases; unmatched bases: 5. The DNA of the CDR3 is TGTGCCAGCAGTTTGATCACTAGCGCCGAGCAGTACTTC. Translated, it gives CASSLITSAEQYF.

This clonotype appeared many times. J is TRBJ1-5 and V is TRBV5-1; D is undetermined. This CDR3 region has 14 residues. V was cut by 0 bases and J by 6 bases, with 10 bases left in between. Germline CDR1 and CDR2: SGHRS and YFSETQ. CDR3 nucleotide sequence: TGCGCCAGCAGCTTGGGTGGAGCAGGTCAGCCCCAGCATTTT. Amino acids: CASSLGGAGQPQHF. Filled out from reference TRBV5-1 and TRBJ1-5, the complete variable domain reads KAGVTQTPRYLIKTRGQQVTLSCSPISGHRSVSWYQQTPGQGLQFLFEYFSETQRNKGNFPGRFSGRQFSNSRSEMNVSTLELGDSALYLCASSLGGAGQPQHFGDGTRLSIL.

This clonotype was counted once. The CDR3 DNA sequence: TGTGCCAGCAGTACCCGGGACATATCAGATACGCAGTATTTT. Translating gives CASSTRDISDTQYF. The gene calls are TRBV6-2 or TRBV6-3 and TRBJ2-3, with a weak D call TRBD1 (6 bases). V lost 5 bases, J lost 4 bases, and 13 bases lay in between. Germline assignment: CDR1 MNHEY and CDR2 SVGEGT. This CDR3 has 14 residues.

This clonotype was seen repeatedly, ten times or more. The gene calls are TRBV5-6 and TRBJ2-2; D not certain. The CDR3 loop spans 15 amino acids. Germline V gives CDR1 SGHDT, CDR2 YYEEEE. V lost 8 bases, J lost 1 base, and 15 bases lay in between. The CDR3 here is CASRFGQVNTGELFF. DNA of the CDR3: TGTGCCAGTCGGTTTGGGCAGGTGAACACCGGGGAGCTGTTTTTT.

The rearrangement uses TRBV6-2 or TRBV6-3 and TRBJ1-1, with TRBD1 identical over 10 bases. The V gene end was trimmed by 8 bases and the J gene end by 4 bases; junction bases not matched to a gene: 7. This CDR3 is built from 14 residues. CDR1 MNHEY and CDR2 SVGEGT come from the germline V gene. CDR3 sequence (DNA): TGTGCCAGCTGGACAGGGGGGGTTGGCACTGAAGCTTTCTTT. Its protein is CASWTGGVGTEAFF.

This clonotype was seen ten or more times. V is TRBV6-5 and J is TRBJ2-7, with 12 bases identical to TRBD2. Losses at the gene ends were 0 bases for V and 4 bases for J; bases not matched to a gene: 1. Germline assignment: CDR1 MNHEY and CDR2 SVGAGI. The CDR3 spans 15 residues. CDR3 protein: CASSYSGTSGYEQYF. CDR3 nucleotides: TGTGCCAGCAGTTACTCCGGGACTAGCGGGTACGAGCAGTACTTC.

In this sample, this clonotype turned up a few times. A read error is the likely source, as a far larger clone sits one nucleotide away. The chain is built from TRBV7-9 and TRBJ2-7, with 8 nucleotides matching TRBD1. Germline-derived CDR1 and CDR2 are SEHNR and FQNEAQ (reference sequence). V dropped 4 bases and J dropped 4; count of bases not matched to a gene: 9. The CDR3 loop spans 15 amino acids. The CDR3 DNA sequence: TGTGCCAGCAGCTATACGGGGTGGACAGGGTACGAGCAGTACTTC. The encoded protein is CASSYTGWTGYEQYF.

This CDR3 reads CASSLELQYYGYTF. CDR3 sequence (DNA): TGTGCCAGCAGCTTAGAGCTGCAATATTATGGCTACACCTTC. The gene calls are TRBV7-2 and TRBJ1-2; D is unclear. This CDR3 region has 14 residues. V was clipped by 1 base and J by 5 bases, with 11 bases between them. CDR1 SGHTA and CDR2 FQGNSA come from the germline V gene.

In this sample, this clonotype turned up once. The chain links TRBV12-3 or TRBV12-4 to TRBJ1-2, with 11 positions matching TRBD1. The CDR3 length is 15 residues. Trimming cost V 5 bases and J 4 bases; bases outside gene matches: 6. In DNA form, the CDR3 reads TGTGCCAGCAGTCCAAGGACAGGGGGCACCTATGGCTACACCTTC. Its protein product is CASSPRTGGTYGYTF.

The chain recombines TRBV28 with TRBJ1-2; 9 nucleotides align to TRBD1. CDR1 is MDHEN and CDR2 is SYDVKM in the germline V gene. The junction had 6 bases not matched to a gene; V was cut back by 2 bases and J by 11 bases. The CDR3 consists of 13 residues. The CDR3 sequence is CASSLGDRVKYTF. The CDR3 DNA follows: TGTGCCAGCAGTTTAGGGGACAGGGTGAAGTACACCTTC.

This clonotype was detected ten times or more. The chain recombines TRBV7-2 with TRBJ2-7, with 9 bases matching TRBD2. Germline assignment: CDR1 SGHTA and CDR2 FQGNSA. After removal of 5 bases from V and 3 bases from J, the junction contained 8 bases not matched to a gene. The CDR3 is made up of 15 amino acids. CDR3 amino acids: CASSQRTAGGYEQYF. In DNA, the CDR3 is TGTGCCAGCAGCCAGCGGACAGCGGGGGGCTACGAGCAGTACTTC. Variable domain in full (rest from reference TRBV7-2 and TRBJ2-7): GAGVSQSPSNKVTEKGKDVELRCDPISGHTALYWYRQSLGQGLEFLIYFQGNSAPDKSGLPSDRFSAERTGGSVSTLTIQRTQQEDSAVYLCASSQRTAGGYEQYFGPGTRLTVT.

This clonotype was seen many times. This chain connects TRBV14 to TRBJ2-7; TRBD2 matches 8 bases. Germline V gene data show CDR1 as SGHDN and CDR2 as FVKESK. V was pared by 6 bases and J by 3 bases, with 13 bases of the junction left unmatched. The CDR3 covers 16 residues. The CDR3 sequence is CASSKGGRFDLYEQYF. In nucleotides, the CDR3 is TGTGCCAGCAGTAAAGGCGGGAGGTTCGATCTCTACGAGCAGTACTTC.

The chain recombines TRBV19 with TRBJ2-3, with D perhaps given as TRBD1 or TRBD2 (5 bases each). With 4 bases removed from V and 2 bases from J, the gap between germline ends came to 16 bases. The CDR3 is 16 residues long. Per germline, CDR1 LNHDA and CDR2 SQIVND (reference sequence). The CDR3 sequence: CASSSWGYRYTDTQYF. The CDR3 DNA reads TGTGCCAGTAGTAGCTGGGGGTACAGGTACACAGATACGCAGTATTTT.

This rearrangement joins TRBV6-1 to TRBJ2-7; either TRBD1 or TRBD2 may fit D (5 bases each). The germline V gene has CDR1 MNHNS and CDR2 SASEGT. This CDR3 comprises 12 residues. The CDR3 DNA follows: TGTGTCATCAGTGAAGCGTGGGGGTTTTCGTACTTC. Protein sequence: CVISEAWGFSYF.

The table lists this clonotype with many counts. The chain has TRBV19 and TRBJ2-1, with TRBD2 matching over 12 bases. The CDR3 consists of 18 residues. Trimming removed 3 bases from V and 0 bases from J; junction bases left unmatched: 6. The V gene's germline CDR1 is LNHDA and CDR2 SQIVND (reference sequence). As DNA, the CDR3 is TGTGCCAGTAGTATGACTAGCGGGAGTTCTCTCTCCTACAATGAGCAGTTCTTC. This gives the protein CASSMTSGSSLSYNEQFF.

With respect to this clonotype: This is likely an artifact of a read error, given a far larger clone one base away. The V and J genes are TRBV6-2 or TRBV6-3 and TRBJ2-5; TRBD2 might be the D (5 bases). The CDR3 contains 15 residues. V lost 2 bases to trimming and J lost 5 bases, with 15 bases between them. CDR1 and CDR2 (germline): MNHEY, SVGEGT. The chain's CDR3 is CASSYDVRAGETQYF. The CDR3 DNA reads TGTGCCAGCAGTTACGACGTGAGGGCCGGGGAGACCCAGTACTTC.

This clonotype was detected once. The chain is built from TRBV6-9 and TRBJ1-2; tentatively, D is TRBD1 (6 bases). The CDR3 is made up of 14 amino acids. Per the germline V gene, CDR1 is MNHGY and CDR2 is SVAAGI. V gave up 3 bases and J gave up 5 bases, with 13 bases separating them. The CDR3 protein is CASSYVGAKYGYTF. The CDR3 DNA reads TGTGCCAGCAGTTACGTGGGGGCGAAGTATGGCTACACCTTC.

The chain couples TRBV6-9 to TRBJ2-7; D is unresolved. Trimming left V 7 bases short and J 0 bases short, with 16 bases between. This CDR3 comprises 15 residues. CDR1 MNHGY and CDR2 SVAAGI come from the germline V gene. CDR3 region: CASIYLTAGSYEQYF. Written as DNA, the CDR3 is TGTGCCAGCATTTACCTTACGGCCGGCTCCTACGAGCAGTACTTC.

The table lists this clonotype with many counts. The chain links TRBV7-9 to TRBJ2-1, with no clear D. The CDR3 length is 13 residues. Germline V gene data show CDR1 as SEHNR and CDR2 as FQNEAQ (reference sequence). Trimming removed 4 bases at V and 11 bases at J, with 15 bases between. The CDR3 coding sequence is TGTGCCAGCAGCTCCGACTGGATCCCGAAGCAGTTCTTC. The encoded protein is CASSSDWIPKQFF.

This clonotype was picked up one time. In DNA, the CDR3 is TGTGCCAGCACGTGGGGGACCACTGAAGCTTTCTTT. Translated: CASTWGTTEAFF. The chain joins TRBV6-1 to TRBJ1-1; D is perhaps TRBD1 (5 bases). Between the trimmed V and J ends, which lost 7 bases and 4 bases, there was a span of 10 bases. The CDR3 runs to 12 residues. Germline CDR1 and CDR2: MNHNS and SASEGT.